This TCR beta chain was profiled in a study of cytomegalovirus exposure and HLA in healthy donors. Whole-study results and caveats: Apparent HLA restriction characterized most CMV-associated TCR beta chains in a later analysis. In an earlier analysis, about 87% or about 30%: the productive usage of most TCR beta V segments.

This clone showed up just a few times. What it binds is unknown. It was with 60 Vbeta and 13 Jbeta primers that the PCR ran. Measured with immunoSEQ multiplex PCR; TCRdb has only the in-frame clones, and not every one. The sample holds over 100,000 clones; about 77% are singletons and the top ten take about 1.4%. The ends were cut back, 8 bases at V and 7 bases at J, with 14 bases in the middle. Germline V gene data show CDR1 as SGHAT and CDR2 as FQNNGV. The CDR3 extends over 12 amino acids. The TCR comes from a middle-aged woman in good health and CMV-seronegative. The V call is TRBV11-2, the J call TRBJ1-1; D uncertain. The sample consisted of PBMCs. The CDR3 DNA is TGTGCCAGCGTCCCGGAGGGAGATGAAGCTTTCTTT. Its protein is CASVPEGDEAFF.